The 26 T cell receptor beta chains reported below all come from one sample, sequenced in a study of CD8 T cells in Susac syndrome. With random hexamers, about 0.45 to 1 ug RNA was reverse transcribed. MiXCR, applied by TCRdb to the immunoSEQ multiplex PCR reads, yields one record per CDR3 protein. Of tens of thousands of distinct CDR3 sequences listed, around 96% are singletons. Input material: CD8+ T cells from PBMCs. Receptors originate from a human donor with Susac syndrome.

The V and J genes are TRBV9 and TRBJ2-3, with D possibly matching TRBD1 (6 bases). The CDR3 sequence is 15 residues long. V gave up 4 bases and J gave up 6 bases, with 18 bases separating them. Germline V gives CDR1 SGDLS, CDR2 YYNGEE. The CDR3 here is CASSSQGRGGDTQYF. CDR3 in DNA: TGTGCCAGCAGCTCCCAGGGCAGGGGTGGGGATACGCAGTATTTT.

This clonotype was observed a handful of times. The chain is built from TRBV11-2 and TRBJ2-5; 9 positions agree with TRBD1. The CDR3 has 14 residues. Germline V gene data show CDR1 as SGHAT and CDR2 as FQNNGV. J lost 3 bases, V lost 5 bases, and 4 bases had no gene match. This CDR3 is CASSPRTGEETQYF. CDR3 bases: TGTGCCAGCAGCCCAAGGACAGGGGAAGAGACCCAGTACTTC.

V and J are TRBV30 and TRBJ1-1; 8 bases are shared with TRBD1. The trim removed 4 bases at V and 2 bases at J, leaving 12 bases unmatched. Looked up from germline, CDR1 is GTSNPN and CDR2 is SVGIG (reference sequence). The length of the CDR3 is 16 residues. The CDR3 region is CAWTKRGTGINTEAFF. The CDR3 region has the DNA TGTGCCTGGACAAAGCGCGGGACAGGAATTAACACTGAAGCTTTCTTT.

V and J are TRBV12-3 or TRBV12-4 and TRBJ1-2, with 7 bases aligning to TRBD1. This CDR3 has 14 amino acids. J gave up 2 bases and V 6 bases, and 6 bases lay outside the gene matches. The CDR3 sequence is CASRSTGSNYGYTF. The CDR3 bases are TGTGCCAGCAGATCGACAGGGTCCAACTATGGCTACACCTTC.

The chain carries TRBV30 and TRBJ1-2, with 7 bases identical to TRBD1. This CDR3 spans 13 amino acids. The trim removed 3 bases at V and 8 bases at J, leaving 9 bases unmatched. The germline gives CDR1 GTSNPN, CDR2 SVGIG (reference sequence). CDR3 region: CAWSDGTATGYTF. For the CDR3, the DNA is TGTGCCTGGAGCGACGGGACAGCAACGGGCTACACCTTC. Based on the CDR3 plus reference TRBV30 and TRBJ1-2, the full variable domain is SQTIHQWPATLVQPVGSPLSLECTVEGTSNPNLYWYRQAAGRGLQLLFYSVGIGQISSEVPQNLSASRPQDRQFILSSKKLLLSDSGFYLCAWSDGTATGYTFGSGTRLTVV.

The chain has TRBV7-2 and TRBJ2-5; D possibly matches TRBD1 or TRBD2 (5 bases each). V was shortened by 1 base and J by 6 bases, with 12 bases between the two germline ends. The CDR3 has 14 residues. The germline gives CDR1 SGHTA, CDR2 FQGNSA. CDR3 sequence: CASSLVATDKTQYF. The CDR3 DNA sequence: TGTGCCAGCAGCTTAGTAGCGACAGATAAGACCCAGTACTTC.

The J gene is TRBJ1-6, the V gene TRBV6-5; the match to TRBD1 covers 8 bases. Germline CDR1 MNHEY, CDR2 SVGAGI. The CDR3 has 15 residues. V gave up 5 bases and J gave up 4 bases; unmatched junction bases: 4. The CDR3 DNA reads as TGTGCCAGCAGTACTGACAGGGGTTATAATTCACCCCTCCACTTT. It translates to CASSTDRGYNSPLHF.

CDR3 residues: CASSLGQGEYNEQFF. CDR3 coding DNA: TGCGCCAGCAGCTTAGGACAGGGAGAATACAATGAGCAGTTCTTC. The chain recombines TRBV4-1 with TRBJ2-1, with 8 bases matching TRBD1. The CDR3 extends over 15 amino acids. Germline CDR1 reads MGHRA; CDR2 reads YSYEKL. V shed 5 bases and J 4 bases; nucleotides not matched to a gene: 7.

DNA of the CDR3: TGTGCCAGCAGCCCCTCGAACACTGAAGCTTTCTTT. Its translation: CASSPSNTEAFF. The J gene is TRBJ1-1, the V gene TRBV9, with D unclear. Trimming left V 4 bases short and J 1 base short, with 5 bases between. CDR3 length: 12 amino acids. Per the germline V gene, CDR1 is SGDLS and CDR2 is YYNGEE.

V gene TRBV20-1 combines with J gene TRBJ2-6; a weak D match, TRBD1 (5 bases). The germline V gene has CDR1 DFQATT and CDR2 SNEGSKA (reference sequence). The CDR3 contains 15 residues. Between the trimmed V and J ends, which lost 3 bases and 0 bases, there was a span of 9 bases. The CDR3 loop is CSARYRSSGANVLTF. As DNA, the CDR3 is TGCAGTGCTAGGTACAGGAGCTCTGGGGCCAACGTCCTGACTTTC.

The chain uses TRBV23-1 and TRBJ2-7; possibly TRBD2 for D (5 bases). TRBV23-1 is an ORF; its function is uncertain. This CDR3 contains 14 residues. With 8 bases removed from V and 4 bases from J, the gap between germline ends came to 18 bases. DNA of the CDR3: TGCGCCAGCGGCCGGACCGAGCTAGCATACGAGCAGTACTTC. As protein: CASGRTELAYEQYF.

This sequence joins TRBV30 and TRBJ2-7; perhaps D is TRBD1 or TRBD2 (6 bases each). The CDR3 has 14 residues. The germline CDR1 and CDR2 sequences are GTSNPN and SVGIG (reference sequence). Trimming cost V 2 bases and J 3 bases, with 14 bases left between them. In DNA, the CDR3 is TGTGCCTGGAGTTCGAGAGGGGGAGGCTACGAGCAGTACTTC. This translates into CAWSSRGGGYEQYF.

The rearrangement links TRBV12-3 or TRBV12-4 to TRBJ2-7; D remains unclear. The CDR3 totals 12 residues. The V end was cut by 6 bases, the J end by 0 bases, with 6 bases between. As DNA, the CDR3 is TGTGCCAGCAGCCCTGACTCCTACGAGCAGTACTTC. This encodes CASSPDSYEQYF.

The rearrangement links TRBV4-2 to TRBJ1-5; tentative D call: TRBD1 (5 bases). This CDR3 contains 14 residues. Germline V gene data show CDR1 as LGHNA and CDR2 as YNFKEQ. V lost 1 base and J lost 5, with 9 bases in between. CDR3 amino acids: CASSQVLGDQPQHF. In nucleotides, the CDR3 is TGTGCCAGCAGCCAAGTTCTAGGGGATCAGCCCCAGCATTTT.

DNA of the CDR3: TGTGCCAGCAGCGTACTCGCGGGGGGTGAGAATGAGCAGTTCTTC. The encoded protein is CASSVLAGGENEQFF. V gene TRBV9 combines with J gene TRBJ2-1; 8 positions match TRBD2. There are 15 residues in the CDR3. Trimming at V came to 1 base and at J to 7 bases, leaving 7 bases not matched to a gene. Germline assignment: CDR1 SGDLS and CDR2 YYNGEE.

CDR3 DNA: TGTGCCAGCAGCGGGACCCCCAGGGGGCAAGGTGGCTACACCTTC. It is translated as CASSGTPRGQGGYTF. The V and J genes are TRBV9 and TRBJ1-2, with TRBD1 matching 8 bases. Germline assignment: CDR1 SGDLS and CDR2 YYNGEE. The CDR3 covers 15 residues. The trim removed 3 bases at V and 7 bases at J, leaving 11 bases unmatched.

V gene TRBV20-1 combines with J gene TRBJ2-3; D may be TRBD2 (5 bases). CDR3 length: 15 amino acids. V was clipped by 3 bases and J by 3 bases, with 16 bases between them. CDR1 and CDR2 from the germline V gene are DFQATT and SNEGSKA (reference sequence). The CDR3: CSARGSGGATDTQYF. CDR3 DNA sequence: TGCAGTGCTAGGGGGTCAGGAGGAGCTACAGATACGCAGTATTTT.

The chain couples TRBV12-5 to TRBJ1-1; unclear D gene. Deletions cut 3 bases from V and 3 bases from J, with 8 bases between. CDR1 is LGHNT and CDR2 is FRNRAP in the germline V gene. The CDR3 has 13 residues. The CDR3 DNA follows: TGTGCTAGTGGTTTCGAGCCTCACACTGAAGCTTTCTTT. Protein product: CASGFEPHTEAFF. The entire variable domain, with the rest obtained from reference TRBV12-5 and TRBJ1-1, is as follows: DARVTQTPRHKVTEMGQEVTMRCQPILGHNTVFWYRQTMMQGLELLAYFRNRAPLDDSGMPKDRFSAEMPDATLATLKIQPSEPRDSAVYFCASGFEPHTEAFFGQGTRLTVV.

V usage is TRBV20-1 and J usage is TRBJ2-5; D is uncertain. Germline loops: CDR1 DFQATT, CDR2 SNEGSKA (reference sequence). CDR3 length: 11 residues. V lost 0 bases, J lost 4 bases, and 3 bases lay in between. CDR3 DNA: TGCAGTGCTAGAGAAGTAGAGACCCAGTACTTC. This encodes CSAREVETQYF.

This clonotype was recorded a few times. This chain uses TRBV18 with TRBJ1-1, with D possibly matching TRBD1 (5 bases). Germline V gene lookup returns CDR1 KGHSH and CDR2 LQKENI. CDR3 size: 13 residues. The ends were cut back, 4 bases at V and 1 base at J, with 7 bases in the middle. The CDR3 loop is CASSRGENTEAFF. As DNA, the CDR3 is TGTGCCAGCTCACGGGGGGAGAACACTGAAGCTTTCTTT.

The genes are TRBV13 and TRBJ1-2; 9 bases match TRBD1. The CDR3 is 15 amino acids. CDR1 is PRHDT, CDR2 FYEKMQ, per germline (reference sequence). J was trimmed by 2 bases and V by 5 bases; bases with no gene match: 6. This CDR3 reads CASSPDRGRNYGYTF. In DNA, the CDR3 is TGTGCCAGCAGCCCGGACAGGGGAAGAAACTATGGCTACACCTTC.

V usage is TRBV2 and J usage is TRBJ2-3, with D hard to call. V was clipped by 5 bases and J by 3 bases, with 12 bases between them. CDR3 length: 14 amino acids. Germline V gene data show CDR1 as SNHLY and CDR2 as FYNNEI. The CDR3 region is CASSQTAWTDTQYF. Written as DNA, the CDR3 is TGTGCCAGCAGTCAGACGGCATGGACAGATACGCAGTATTTT.

Of note for this clonotype: The junction does not match germline at one end; this may be a read error. CDR3 nucleotides: TGTGCCAGCAGCGTAGTAGGGGCCTCCTATAATGAGCAGTTCTTC. This sequence encodes CASSVVGASYNEQFF. The chain employs TRBV9 and TRBJ2-1; D perhaps matches TRBD1 (5 bases). The CDR3 extends over 15 amino acids. Germline CDR1 SGDLS, CDR2 YYNGEE. Full variable domain (missing parts from reference TRBV9 and TRBJ2-1): DSGVTQTPKHLITATGQRVTLRCSPRSGDLSVYWYQQSLDQGLQFLIQYYNGEERAKGNILERFSAQQFPDLHSELNLSSLELGDSALYFCASSVVGASYNEQFFGPGTRLTVL.

The gene calls are TRBV30 and TRBJ1-1; D gene unclear. Germline CDR1 and CDR2: GTSNPN and SVGIG (reference sequence). Trimming removed 2 bases at V and 5 bases at J, with 12 bases between. The CDR3 is 13 residues long. DNA for the CDR3: TGTGCCTGGAGTCATACGGACGGGACTGAAGCTTTCTTT. The encoded protein is CAWSHTDGTEAFF.

The chain is built from TRBV28 and TRBJ2-5; D not resolved. CDR1 is MDHEN, CDR2 SYDVKM, per germline. The CDR3 length is 15 residues. V was clipped by 6 bases and J by 3 bases, with 17 bases between them. CDR3 nucleotides: TGTGCCAGCAGCTTGGCTCTTCGGGCCGAAGAGACCCAGTACTTC. The encoded protein is CASSLALRAEETQYF. The full variable domain, completed using reference TRBV28 and TRBJ2-5, is DVKVTQSSRYLVKRTGEKVFLECVQDMDHENMFWYRQDPGLGLRLIYFSYDVKMKEKGDIPEGYSVSREKKERFSLILESASTNQTSMYLCASSLALRAEETQYFGPGTRLLVL.

The rearrangement joins TRBV6-5 to TRBJ1-2; D ambiguous. The V gene's germline CDR1 is MNHEY and CDR2 SVGAGI. This CDR3 is 12 amino acids long. The V end was cut by 4 bases, the J end by 5 bases, with 8 bases between. The CDR3 loop is CASSSGPYGYTF. CDR3 in DNA: TGTGCCAGCAGTTCCGGGCCATATGGCTACACCTTC.